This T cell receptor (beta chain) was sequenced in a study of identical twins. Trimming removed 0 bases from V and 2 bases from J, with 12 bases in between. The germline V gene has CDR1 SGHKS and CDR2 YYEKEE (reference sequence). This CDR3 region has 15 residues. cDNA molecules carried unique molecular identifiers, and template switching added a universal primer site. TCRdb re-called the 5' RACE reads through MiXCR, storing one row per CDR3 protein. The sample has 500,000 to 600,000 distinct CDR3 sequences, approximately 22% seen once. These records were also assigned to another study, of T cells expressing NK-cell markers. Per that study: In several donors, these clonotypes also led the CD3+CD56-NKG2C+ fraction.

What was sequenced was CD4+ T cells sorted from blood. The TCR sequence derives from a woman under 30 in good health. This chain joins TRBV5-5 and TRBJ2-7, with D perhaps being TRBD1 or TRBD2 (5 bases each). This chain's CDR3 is CASSLESRGAYEQYF. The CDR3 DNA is TGTGCCAGCAGCTTGGAATCTCGAGGGGCCTACGAGCAGTACTTC.